The T cell receptor (beta chain) under discussion was sequenced for a study of breast tumors, draining lymph nodes, adjacent tissues. Study-wide findings and caveats: Findings are consistent with lymph node origin and intratumoral expansion of most tumor T cells. Compared with lymph nodes, tumors were less diverse; compared with nontumor tissue, more. Tumor and nontumor repertoires were significantly more similar in luminal-like than in basal-like breast cancer.

MiXCR was run by TCRdb on the multiplex PCR reads, yielding one entry per CDR3 protein. Here the sample spans fewer than 85,000 distinct CDR3 sequences, roughly 19% being singletons. Germline V lookup: CDR1 DFQATT, CDR2 SNEGSKA (reference sequence). V lost 4 bases and J lost 1, with 6 bases in between. The length of the CDR3 is 12 residues. There are many counts of this clonotype. What it binds is not known. Axillary draining lymph nodes of breast cancer patients supplied the node samples. Material: axillary lymph node tissue. The clonotype originates from a female donor with breast cancer. Some clones in this sample may be carry-over from other donors' samples. The rearrangement uses TRBV20-1 and TRBJ2-3, with a tentative D call TRBD2 (5 bases). In DNA form, the CDR3 reads TGCAGTGCTAATAGCGGCACAGATACGCAGTATTTT. Its translation: CSANSGTDTQYF.